This TCR beta chain was captured by sequencing in a study of identical twins. V shed 7 bases and J 6 bases; nucleotides not matched to a gene: 7. Germline V CDR1 and CDR2: MGHDK, SYGVNS. The CDR3 runs 14 residues. Notes on the study in general: Invariant MAIT and iNKT cells could partly confound zero-insertion analyses. Cord blood beta clonotypes present at high abundance carried fewer insertions; no such pattern appeared in memory repertoires. Within monozygotic twins, out-of-frame TCR alpha sharing was underestimated by the models.

TCRdb redid the calling of the 5' RACE reads with MiXCR, one entry per CDR3 protein. The sample lists approximately 890,000 distinct CDR3 sequences, about 12% seen once, with 1.5% to 2% in the top ten. Notes on this clonotype: Its target is not known.

This sample also belongs to another study, concerning yellow fever vaccine responses in identical twins.

The material sequenced was PBMCs. This chain links TRBV25-1 with TRBJ2-2, with 8 bases identical to TRBD1. The TCR sequence derives from a woman in her late teens or twenties in good health. The CDR3 sequence: CASTPDRVPGELFF. CDR3 nucleotide sequence: TGTGCCAGCACCCCGGACAGGGTACCCGGGGAGCTGTTTTTT.